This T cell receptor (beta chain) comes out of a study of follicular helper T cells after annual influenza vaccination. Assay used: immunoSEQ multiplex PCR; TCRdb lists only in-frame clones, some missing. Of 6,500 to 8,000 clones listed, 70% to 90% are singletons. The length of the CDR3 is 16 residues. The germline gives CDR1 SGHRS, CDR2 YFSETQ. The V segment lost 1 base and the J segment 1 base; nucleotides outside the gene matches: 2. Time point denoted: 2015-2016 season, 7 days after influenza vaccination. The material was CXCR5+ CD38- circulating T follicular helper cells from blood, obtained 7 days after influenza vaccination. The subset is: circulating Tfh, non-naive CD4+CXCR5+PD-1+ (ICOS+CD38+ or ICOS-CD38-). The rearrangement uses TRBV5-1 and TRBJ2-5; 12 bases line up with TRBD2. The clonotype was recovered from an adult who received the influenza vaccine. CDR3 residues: CASSLTSGGTQETQYF. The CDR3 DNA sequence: TGCGCCAGCAGCTTGACTAGCGGGGGGACCCAAGAGACCCAGTACTTC.